The 10 T cell receptor beta chains listed next were all sequenced from one sample in a study of control samples from healthy donors and cancer patients. Assay used: immunoSEQ multiplex PCR; TCRdb lists only in-frame clones, some missing. The sample contains tens of thousands of clones, roughly 90% of which appear only once. Sample: blood. The receptor set was obtained from a woman in her twenties or thirties in good health.

The V call is TRBV30, the J call TRBJ1-1, with D uncertain. Looked up from germline, CDR1 is GTSNPN and CDR2 is SVGIG (reference sequence). The length of the CDR3 is 12 residues. V dropped 3 bases and J dropped 0 bases, with 5 bases sitting between them. The CDR3 coding sequence is TGTGCCTGGAGACGCCTGAACACTGAAGCTTTCTTT. Amino acid sequence: CAWRRLNTEAFF.

The J gene is TRBJ2-1, the V gene TRBV4-1; tentative D call: TRBD2 (5 bases). Germline V gene sequence: CDR1 MGHRA, CDR2 YSYEKL. Trimming stripped 6 bases from V and 2 bases from J, with 11 bases between. The CDR3 runs to 14 residues. The CDR3 spells CASRSGGAYNEQFF. The CDR3 DNA reads as TGCGCCAGCAGGAGCGGAGGCGCCTACAATGAGCAGTTCTTC.

The chain carries TRBV5-4 and TRBJ1-1; the D is unclear. Germline V lookup: CDR1 SGHNT, CDR2 YYREEE (reference sequence). With 3 bases removed from V and 1 base from J, the gap between germline ends came to 10 bases. This CDR3 comprises 14 residues. The DNA for the CDR3 is TGTGCCAGCAGCTCCTTCCGGTGGAACACTGAAGCTTTCTTT. It is translated as CASSSFRWNTEAFF.

The chain combines TRBV12-3 or TRBV12-4 with TRBJ1-1; TRBD1 might be the D (6 bases). The CDR3 totals 13 residues. V lost 3 bases and J 4 bases, leaving 9 bases between the germline ends. The CDR3 is CASSFKGGTEAFF. Written as DNA, the CDR3 is TGTGCCAGCAGTTTTAAGGGGGGCACTGAAGCTTTCTTT.

This chain joins TRBV3-1 (or the pseudogene TRBV3-2) and TRBJ2-1, with 8 positions matching TRBD2. CDR3 size: 14 residues. CDR1 is LGHDT, CDR2 YNNKEL, per germline (reference sequence). V was pared by 8 bases and J by 4 bases, with 7 bases of the junction left unmatched. The CDR3 sequence: CASRVSGGYNEQFF. In DNA, the CDR3 is TGTGCCAGCCGTGTAAGCGGGGGTTACAATGAGCAGTTCTTC.

The chain links TRBV2 to TRBJ1-2; D gene unclear. This CDR3 is 11 amino acids long. Per germline, CDR1 SNHLY and CDR2 FYNNEI. V was shortened by 4 bases and J by 6 bases, with 6 bases between the two germline ends. The CDR3 protein is CASSAGDGYTF. The DNA for the CDR3 is TGTGCCAGCAGTGCTGGGGATGGCTACACCTTC.

The gene calls are TRBV7-9 and TRBJ1-5; tentative D call: TRBD1 (6 bases). This CDR3 has 14 residues. CDR1 SEHNR and CDR2 FQNEAQ come from the germline V gene (reference sequence). V lost 0 bases and J 6 bases, leaving 9 bases between the germline ends. As DNA, the CDR3 is TGTGCCAGCAGCTTAGCCGGGGGCAGTCAGCCCCAGCATTTT. It specifies CASSLAGGSQPQHF.

The gene calls are TRBV30 and TRBJ1-5, with D perhaps matching TRBD1 (6 bases). The CDR3 has 13 amino acids. Looked up from germline, CDR1 is GTSNPN and CDR2 is SVGIG (reference sequence). Trimming stripped 7 bases from V and 4 bases from J, with 14 bases between. CDR3: CASSRQANQPQHF. The CDR3 DNA follows: TGTGCCTCATCCAGACAGGCTAATCAGCCCCAGCATTTT.

J is TRBJ1-1 and V is TRBV4-1, with a weak D call TRBD1 (6 bases). Germline V lookup: CDR1 MGHRA, CDR2 YSYEKL. V lost 11 bases, J lost 1 base, and 23 bases lay in between. This CDR3 region has 16 residues. The chain's CDR3 is CAPPRPPTGPNTEAFF. DNA of the CDR3: TGCGCCCCCCCCCGGCCGCCGACAGGCCCGAACACTGAAGCTTTCTTT.

Note on this clone: A read error may produce the germline difference seen at one junction end. The chain has TRBV5-1 and TRBJ1-1; possibly TRBD1 for D (6 bases). The CDR3 spans 14 residues. Per germline, CDR1 SGHRS and CDR2 YFSETQ. This CDR3 reads CASTLSRGNTEAFF. The CDR3 DNA is TGCGCCAGCACCTTGAGCAGGGGGAACACTGAAGCTTTCTTT.